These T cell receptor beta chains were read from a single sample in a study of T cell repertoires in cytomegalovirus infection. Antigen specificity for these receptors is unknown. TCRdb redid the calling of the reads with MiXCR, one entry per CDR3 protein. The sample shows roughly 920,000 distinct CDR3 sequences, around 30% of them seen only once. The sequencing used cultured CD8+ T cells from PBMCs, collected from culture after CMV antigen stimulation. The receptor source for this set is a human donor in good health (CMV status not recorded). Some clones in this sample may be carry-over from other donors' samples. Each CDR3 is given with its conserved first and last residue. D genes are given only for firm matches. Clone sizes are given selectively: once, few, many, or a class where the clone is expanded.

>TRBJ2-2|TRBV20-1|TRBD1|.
CSARDRQGSTGELFF
TGCAGTGCTAGAGATCGACAGGGCAGCACCGGGGAGCTGTTTTTT
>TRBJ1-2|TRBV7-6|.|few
CASSLEQTSNYGYTF
TGTGCCAGCAGCTTAGAACAGACTTCTAACTATGGCTACACCTTC
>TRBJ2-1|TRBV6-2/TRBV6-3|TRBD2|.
CTTSGAQFF
TGTACCACTAGCGGGGCTCAGTTCTTC
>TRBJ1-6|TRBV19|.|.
CASRGVSSYNSPLHF
TGTGCCAGTAGAGGGGTTAGCTCCTATAATTCACCCCTCCACTTT
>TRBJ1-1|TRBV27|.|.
CASSPRRQLNTEAFF
TGTGCCAGCAGTCCACGGAGGCAGCTGAACACTGAAGCTTTCTTT
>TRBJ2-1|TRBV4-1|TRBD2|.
CASSQARGLAGEEQFF
TGTGCCAGCAGCCAAGCTAGGGGGCTAGCGGGGGAGGAGCAGTTCTTC
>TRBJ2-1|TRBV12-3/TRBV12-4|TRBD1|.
CASSFELPYRTGLGNEQFF
TGTGCCAGCAGTTTTGAACTACCGTATCGGACAGGGCTCGGCAATGAGCAGTTCTTC
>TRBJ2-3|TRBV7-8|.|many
CASSFQASGADTQYF
TGTGCCAGCAGCTTTCAGGCTTCAGGAGCAGATACGCAGTATTTT
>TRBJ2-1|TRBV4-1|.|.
CASSQVTGGPFF
TGCGCCAGCAGCCAAGTCACCGGGGGGCCGTTCTTC
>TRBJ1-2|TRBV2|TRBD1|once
CAARNSWDRANYGYTF
TGTGCCGCTCGCAACTCTTGGGACAGAGCTAACTATGGCTACACCTTC
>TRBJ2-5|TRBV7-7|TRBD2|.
CASSLMAHAGLGGGLRETQYF
TGTGCTAGCAGCTTAATGGCCCACGCGGGACTGGGCGGGGGGCTCCGAGAGACCCAGTACTTC
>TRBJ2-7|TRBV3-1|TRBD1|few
CASSSGTGVEQYF
TGTGCCAGCAGCAGCGGGACAGGGGTCGAGCAGTACTTC
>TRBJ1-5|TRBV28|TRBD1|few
CASSFSFTGVQPQHF
TGTGCCAGCAGTTTCTCGTTTACAGGGGTGCAGCCCCAGCATTTT
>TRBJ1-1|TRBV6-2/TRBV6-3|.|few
CASSWPGRMNTEAFF
TGTGCCAGCAGTTGGCCGGGACGGATGAACACTGAAGCTTTCTTT
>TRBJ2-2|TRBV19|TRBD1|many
CASRTGYTGELFF
TGTGCCAGCAGGACAGGGTACACCGGGGAGCTGTTTTTT
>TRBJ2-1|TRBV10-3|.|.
CATDGKGGSYNEQFF
TGTGCCACAGATGGGAAGGGGGGCTCCTACAATGAGCAGTTCTTC
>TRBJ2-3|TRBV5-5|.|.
CASSLDRDRTDTQYF
TGTGCCAGCAGCTTGGACAGGGACCGCACAGATACGCAGTATTTT
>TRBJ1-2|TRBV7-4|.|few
CASSPTGNLNYGYTF
TGTGCCAGCAGCCCTACAGGAAACCTTAACTATGGCTACACCTTC
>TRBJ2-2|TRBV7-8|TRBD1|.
CASNLPSAGTDTGELFF
TGTGCCAGCAACTTACCCTCTGCCGGGACAGACACCGGGGAGCTGTTTTTT
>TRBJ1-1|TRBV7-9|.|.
CATEPQRQTVWNTEAFF
TGTGCCACAGAACCGCAGAGACAGACGGTGTGGAACACTGAAGCTTTCTTT
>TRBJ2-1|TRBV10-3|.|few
CAISGPGGEQFF
TGTGCCATCAGTGGGCCCGGCGGAGAGCAGTTCTTC
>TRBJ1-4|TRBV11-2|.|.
CASSSLGGQNEKLFF
TGTGCCAGCAGCTCCCTGGGGGGGCAAAATGAAAAACTGTTTTTT
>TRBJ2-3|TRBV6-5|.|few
CASSPDALSTDTQYF
TGTGCCAGCAGTCCCGACGCACTTAGCACAGATACGCAGTATTTT
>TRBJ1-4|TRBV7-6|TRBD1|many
CASRSDRAGDEKLFF
TGTGCCAGCAGATCGGACAGGGCCGGCGATGAAAAACTGTTTTTT
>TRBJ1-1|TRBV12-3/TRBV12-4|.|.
CASSPPGPMNTEAFF
TGTGCCAGCAGCCCCCCGGGGCCGATGAACACTGAAGCTTTCTTT
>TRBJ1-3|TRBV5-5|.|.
CASSLEIGAYSGNTIYF
TGTGCCAGCAGCTTGGAAATAGGGGCTTACTCTGGAAACACCATATATTTT
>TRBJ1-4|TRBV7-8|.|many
CASSLDSQERNEKLFF
TGTGCCAGCAGCTTAGATTCACAGGAGAGGAATGAAAAACTGTTTTTT
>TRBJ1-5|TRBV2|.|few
CASREGGDQPQHF
TGTGCCAGCAGGGAGGGGGGCGATCAGCCCCAGCATTTT
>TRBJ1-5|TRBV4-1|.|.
CASSQVRGSQPQHF
TGCGCCAGCAGCCAAGTGAGAGGGAGCCAGCCCCAGCATTTT
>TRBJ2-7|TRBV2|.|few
CAILGSYEQYF
TGTGCCATCTTGGGGTCCTACGAGCAGTACTTC
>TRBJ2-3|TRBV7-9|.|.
CASSLQGEQYF
TGTGCCAGCAGCTTACAGGGCGAGCAGTATTTT
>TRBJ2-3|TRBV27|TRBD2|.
CASSYGGLAGFTDTQYF
TGTGCCAGCAGTTATGGGGGGCTAGCGGGCTTCACAGATACGCAGTATTTT
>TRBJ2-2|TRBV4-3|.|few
CASSQDFSGGTGELFF
TGCGCCAGCAGCCAAGATTTTTCCGGGGGCACCGGGGAGCTGTTTTTT
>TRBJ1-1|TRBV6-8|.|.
CASSYYSVNTEAFF
TGTGCCAGCAGTTACTATTCGGTGAACACTGAAGCTTTCTTT
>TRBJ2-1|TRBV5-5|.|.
CANSPRRAYNEQFF
TGTGCCAACAGCCCCCGCAGGGCCTACAATGAGCAGTTCTTC
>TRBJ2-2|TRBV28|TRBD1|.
CASSTPGTGVATGELFF
TGTGCCAGCAGTACCCCAGGGACAGGGGTAGCCACCGGGGAGCTGTTTTTT
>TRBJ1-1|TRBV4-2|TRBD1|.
CASSQDKGATKFNTEAFF
TGTGCCAGCAGCCAAGATAAGGGGGCAACGAAATTTAACACTGAAGCTTTCTTT
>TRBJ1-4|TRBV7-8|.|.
CASSFSGKGPLFF
TGTGCCAGCAGCTTTTCCGGGAAGGGTCCTCTGTTTTTT
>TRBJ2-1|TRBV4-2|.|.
CASSQGAGGNEQFF
TGTGCCAGCAGCCAAGGGGCGGGTGGCAATGAGCAGTTCTTC
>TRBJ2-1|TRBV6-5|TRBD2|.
CASSYGTSGLDEQFF
TGTGCCAGCAGTTACGGGACTAGCGGGTTGGATGAGCAGTTCTTC
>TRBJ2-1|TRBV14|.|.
CASSQEPFF
TGTGCCAGCAGCCAAGAGCCCTTCTTC
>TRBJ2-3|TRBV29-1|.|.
CSVSGGRGTDTQYF
TGCAGCGTGTCTGGGGGGCGAGGCACAGATACGCAGTATTTT
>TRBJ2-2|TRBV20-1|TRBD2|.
CSARAPILAGGNTGELFF
TGCAGTGCTAGAGCCCCGATACTAGCGGGGGGCAACACCGGGGAGCTGTTTTTT